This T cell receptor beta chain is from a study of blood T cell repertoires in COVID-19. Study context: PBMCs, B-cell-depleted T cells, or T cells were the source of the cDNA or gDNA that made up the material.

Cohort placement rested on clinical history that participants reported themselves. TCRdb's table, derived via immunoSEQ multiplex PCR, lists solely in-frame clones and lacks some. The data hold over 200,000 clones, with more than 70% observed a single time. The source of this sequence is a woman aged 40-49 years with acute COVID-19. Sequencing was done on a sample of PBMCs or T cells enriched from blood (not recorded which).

CDR3 bases: TGTGCCAGCAGCTTAGTCTCGAACACCGGGGAGCTGTTTTTT. Its protein is CASSLVSNTGELFF. The rearrangement joins TRBV11-3 to TRBJ2-2; D call uncertain. V was shortened by 1 base and J by 0 bases, with 3 bases between the two germline ends. This CDR3 is built from 14 residues. Germline V lookup: CDR1 SGHNT, CDR2 YENEEA.